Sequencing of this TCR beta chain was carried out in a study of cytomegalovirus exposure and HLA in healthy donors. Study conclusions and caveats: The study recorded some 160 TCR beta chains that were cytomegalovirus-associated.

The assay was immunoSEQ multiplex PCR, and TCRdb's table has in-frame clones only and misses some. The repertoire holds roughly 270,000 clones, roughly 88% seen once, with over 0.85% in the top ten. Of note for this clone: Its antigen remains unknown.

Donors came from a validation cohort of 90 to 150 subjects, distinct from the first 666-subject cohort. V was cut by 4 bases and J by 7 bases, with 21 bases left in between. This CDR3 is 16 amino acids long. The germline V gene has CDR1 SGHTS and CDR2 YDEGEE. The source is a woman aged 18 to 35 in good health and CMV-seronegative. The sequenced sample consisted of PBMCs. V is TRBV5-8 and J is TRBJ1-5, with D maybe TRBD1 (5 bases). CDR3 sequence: CASSPFPAGILQPQHF. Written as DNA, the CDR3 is TGTGCCAGCAGCCCCTTCCCCGCAGGGATTCTACAGCCCCAGCATTTT.